The 20 T cell receptor beta chains below all came from one sample that was sequenced in a study of CD4 T cells in relation to SARS-CoV-2 and coronaviruses (dated by TCRdb to the early 2020s). CD4+ T cells from unexposed donors were collected before the COVID-19 pandemic (2011-2018). Following 10 days of culture, the EasySep CD4+ T cell isolation kit was used to isolate CD4+ T cells. These receptors' targets are unknown. Receptor amplification or capture employed the immunoSEQ multiplex PCR assay. TCRdb stores this immuneACCESS table with in-frame sequences only. Part of the clones is absent; in the studies checked, under half of the shortfall reflects unresolved V genes, and no reason is known for the rest. Present in this sample are about 23,000 clones, 70% to 80% of which were seen just once. The ten largest account for 11% to 15% of the sample. Sequenced material: CD4+ T cells from PBMCs, cultured in vitro. These receptors all stem from a human donor in good health.

The genes are TRBV12-3 or TRBV12-4 and TRBJ1-6; maybe TRBD1 (6 bases). The V and J ends lost 5 bases and 10 bases respectively, with 12 bases between them. CDR3 size: 13 residues. CDR3 coding DNA: TGTGCCAGCAGTCCGGACAGCAGGTCACCCCTCCACTTT. Its translation is CASSPDSRSPLHF.

The chain uses TRBV15 and TRBJ2-4; perhaps D is TRBD1 or TRBD2 (5 bases each). Trimming shortened V by 4 bases and J by 4 bases, and 8 bases separated the two germline ends. Germline V gene sequence: CDR1 LNHNV, CDR2 YYDKDF (reference sequence). The CDR3 sequence is 13 residues long. The chain's CDR3 is CATSKGPKNIQYF. In nucleotides, the CDR3 is TGTGCCACCAGCAAGGGACCAAAAAACATTCAGTACTTC.

V gene TRBV18 combines with J gene TRBJ1-2; D is unresolved. The CDR3 has 15 amino acids. V gave up 2 bases and J gave up 0 bases, with 10 bases separating them. Germline CDR1 KGHSH, CDR2 LQKENI. CDR3 coding DNA: TGTGCCAGCTCACCAGACCCGGGTGCTAACTATGGCTACACCTTC. Residues: CASSPDPGANYGYTF.

This clone was recorded a few times. This rearrangement joins TRBV7-3 to TRBJ2-5; TRBD1 or TRBD2 may be the D gene (5 bases each). Germline CDR1 reads SGHTA; CDR2 reads FQGTGA. The CDR3 is 13 residues long. V was cut by 5 bases and J by 4 bases, with 11 bases left in between. CDR3 bases: TGTGCCAGCAGCCCCGCGAGGGGAGAGACCCAGTACTTC. Its translation: CASSPARGETQYF.

CDR3 DNA sequence: TGTGCCAGCAGCAAGAGGACAGGGTGGAGCACTGAAGCTTTCTTT. This encodes CASSKRTGWSTEAFF. V gene TRBV7-9 combines with J gene TRBJ1-1; TRBD1 matches at 8 bases. V shed 5 bases and J 4 bases; nucleotides not matched to a gene: 9. Germline CDR1 and CDR2: SEHNR and FQNEAQ (reference sequence). The CDR3 length is 15 residues. The variable domain in full, with the rest retrieved from reference TRBV7-9 and TRBJ1-1, is DTGVSQNPRHKITKRGQNVTFRCDPISEHNRLYWYRQTLGQGPEFLTYFQNEAQLEKSRLLSDRFSAERPKGSFSTLEIQRTEQGDSAMYLCASSKRTGWSTEAFFGQGTRLTVV.

The chain uses TRBV5-1 and TRBJ1-4, with TRBD1 matching 7 bases. Germline V lookup: CDR1 SGHRS, CDR2 YFSETQ. V dropped 4 bases and J dropped 5; count of bases not matched to a gene: 8. The CDR3 runs 15 residues. The CDR3 region is CASSRGDSENEKLFF. In nucleotides, the CDR3 is TGCGCCAGCAGCAGGGGGGACAGCGAGAATGAAAAACTGTTTTTT.

V is TRBV7-3 and J is TRBJ2-1; TRBD2 matches 10 bases. The V gene end was trimmed by 2 bases and the J gene end by 8 bases; junction bases not matched to a gene: 15. Germline V gene sequence: CDR1 SGHTA, CDR2 FQGTGA. CDR3 length: 18 residues. DNA of the CDR3: TGTGCCAGCAGCTTATACCCCGTGACTAGCGGGCCCTCTGATGAGCAGTTCTTC. It translates to CASSLYPVTSGPSDEQFF.

The genes are TRBV7-8 and TRBJ2-1, with D perhaps matching TRBD1 (6 bases). V was clipped by 6 bases and J by 3 bases, with 18 bases between them. Per the germline V gene, CDR1 is SGHVS and CDR2 is FQNEAQ. CDR3 size: 16 residues. CDR3 bases: TGTGCCAGCAGGTCAGGGGAAGGGATCGACTACAATGAGCAGTTCTTC. This encodes CASRSGEGIDYNEQFF.

CDR3 sequence: CASRPGGSGNNEQFF. The DNA for the CDR3 is TGTGCCAGCAGACCCGGCGGTAGCGGGAACAATGAGCAGTTCTTC. The chain combines TRBV6-5 with TRBJ2-1; 8 bases line up with TRBD2. V dropped 6 bases and J dropped 5; count of bases not matched to a gene: 9. The germline gives CDR1 MNHEY, CDR2 SVGAGI. The CDR3 sequence is 15 residues long.

In regard to this clone: The junction does not match germline at one end; this may be a read error. The chain combines TRBV19 with TRBJ1-5; D remains ambiguous. The CDR3 is 14 residues long. Germline assignment: CDR1 LNHDA and CDR2 SQIVND (reference sequence). DNA for the CDR3: TGTGCCAGTACTATACAATCGGGAACTCAGCCCCAGCATTTT. Encoded protein: CASTIQSGTQPQHF.

The CDR3 here is CASSQNRWNEQFF. DNA of the CDR3: TGTGCCAGCAGCCAGAATAGGTGGAATGAGCAGTTCTTC. V usage is TRBV12-3 or TRBV12-4 and J usage is TRBJ2-1; unclear D gene. The CDR3 totals 13 residues. V dropped 6 bases and J dropped 7 bases, with 13 bases sitting between them.

In this sample, this clone turned up once. The J gene is TRBJ2-7, the V gene TRBV11-2; unclear D gene. The germline CDR1 and CDR2 sequences are SGHAT and FQNNGV. V lost 0 bases, J lost 5 bases, and 14 bases lay in between. The length of the CDR3 is 15 residues. CDR3 sequence reads: CASSLDLPPPDEQYF. The CDR3 nucleotides are TGTGCCAGCAGCTTAGACCTCCCCCCTCCAGACGAGCAGTACTTC. Supplemented by reference TRBV11-2 and TRBJ2-7, the full variable domain reads EAGVAQSPRYKIIEKRQSVAFWCNPISGHATLYWYQQILGQGPKLLIQFQNNGVVDDSQLPKDRFSAERLKGVDSTLKIQPAKLEDSAVYLCASSLDLPPPDEQYFGPGTRLTVT.

The genes are TRBV4-1 and TRBJ2-5; no definite D call. Between the trimmed V and J ends, which lost 3 bases and 2 bases, there was a span of 16 bases. The CDR3 has 16 residues. CDR1 is MGHRA and CDR2 is YSYEKL in the germline V gene. CDR3 in amino acids: CASSQSPTPGQETQYF. The CDR3 DNA reads as TGCGCCAGCAGCCAGTCCCCGACGCCCGGACAAGAGACCCAGTACTTC.

The rearrangement links TRBV9 to TRBJ2-7; 8 nucleotides align to TRBD2. CDR3 size: 15 residues. The V segment lost 0 bases and the J segment 1 base; nucleotides outside the gene matches: 3. Germline values: CDR1 SGDLS, CDR2 YYNGEE. The CDR3 protein is CASSVDPSGSYEQYF. Written as DNA, the CDR3 is TGTGCCAGCAGCGTAGATCCTAGCGGGTCCTACGAGCAGTACTTC. The complete variable domain, with remaining parts taken from reference TRBV9 and TRBJ2-7, reads DSGVTQTPKHLITATGQRVTLRCSPRSGDLSVYWYQQSLDQGLQFLIQYYNGEERAKGNILERFSAQQFPDLHSELNLSSLELGDSALYFCASSVDPSGSYEQYFGPGTRLTVT.

The sample holds a few counts of this clone. The chain links TRBV14 to TRBJ2-7; D is ambiguous. The CDR3 covers 11 residues. Trimming cost V 1 base and J 5 bases, with 3 bases left between them. Per germline, CDR1 SGHDN and CDR2 FVKESK. CDR3 loop: CASSQAHEQYF. The CDR3 DNA is TGTGCCAGCAGCCAAGCCCACGAGCAGTACTTC.

This chain links TRBV5-1 with TRBJ1-1, with D possibly TRBD1 on 6 matching bases. V dropped 0 bases and J dropped 4 bases, with 13 bases sitting between them. The CDR3 is 15 amino acids. Germline V CDR1 and CDR2: SGHRS, YFSETQ. The CDR3 DNA reads TGCGCCAGCAGCTTGGCGTCAGAAGGGGGCACTGAAGCTTTCTTT. This translates into CASSLASEGGTEAFF.

V usage is TRBV10-3 and J usage is TRBJ2-3; D not resolved. CDR3 length: 16 residues. From germline, CDR1 is ENHRY and CDR2 SYGVKD. V lost 3 bases and J 0 bases, leaving 13 bases between the germline ends. CDR3 in amino acids: CAISEMAEHSTDTQYF. The CDR3 region has the DNA TGTGCCATCAGTGAAATGGCGGAGCATAGCACAGATACGCAGTATTTT.

The count of this clone is one. This chain links TRBV30 with TRBJ2-7; D gene unclear. CDR3 length: 12 amino acids. V gave up 3 bases and J gave up 6 bases, with 12 bases separating them. Germline lookup yields CDR1 GTSNPN and CDR2 SVGIG (reference sequence). CDR3 bases: TGTGCCTGGAGCCGAATGGAGCGCGAGCAGTACTTC. Its protein is CAWSRMEREQYF.

This chain links TRBV19 with TRBJ2-7; D may be TRBD1 or TRBD2 (5 bases each). The CDR3 length is 13 residues. With 7 bases removed from V and 3 bases from J, the gap between germline ends came to 13 bases. CDR1 is LNHDA, CDR2 SQIVND, per germline (reference sequence). CDR3 region: CASTPGPYYEQYF. CDR3 nucleotide sequence: TGTGCCAGTACCCCGGGACCTTACTACGAGCAGTACTTC.

The rearrangement links TRBV7-3 to TRBJ1-6, with no clear D. The germline V and J ends were trimmed by 6 bases and 8 bases, with 14 bases remaining between them. Germline CDR1 SGHTA, CDR2 FQGTGA. The length of the CDR3 is 14 residues. The CDR3 nucleotides read TGTGCCAGCAGTCAAGGAGCCGTTGATTCACCCCTCCACTTT. It codes for CASSQGAVDSPLHF.